This T cell receptor (beta chain) was identified during a study of technical replicates of blood from several donors. Repertoires were generated with immunoSEQ multiplex PCR, while TCRdb's copy carries only in-frame clones and drops some. The profile shows about 79,000 clones, 91% of them singletons. This CDR3 spans 17 amino acids. The V segment lost 5 bases and the J segment 7 bases; nucleotides outside the gene matches: 16. Germline loops: CDR1 MNHNS, CDR2 SASEGT. This chain links TRBV6-1 with TRBJ1-2; 10 bases line up with TRBD1. The receptor's source is a human donor in good health. Some clones in this sample may be carry-over from other donors' samples. The sequencing sample was made of T cells isolated from PBMCs. The CDR3 region has the DNA TGTGCCAGCAGTAAAGGGGACAGGGGCCCTCTTCGGGGTGGCTACACCTTC. The encoded protein is CASSKGDRGPLRGGYTF.